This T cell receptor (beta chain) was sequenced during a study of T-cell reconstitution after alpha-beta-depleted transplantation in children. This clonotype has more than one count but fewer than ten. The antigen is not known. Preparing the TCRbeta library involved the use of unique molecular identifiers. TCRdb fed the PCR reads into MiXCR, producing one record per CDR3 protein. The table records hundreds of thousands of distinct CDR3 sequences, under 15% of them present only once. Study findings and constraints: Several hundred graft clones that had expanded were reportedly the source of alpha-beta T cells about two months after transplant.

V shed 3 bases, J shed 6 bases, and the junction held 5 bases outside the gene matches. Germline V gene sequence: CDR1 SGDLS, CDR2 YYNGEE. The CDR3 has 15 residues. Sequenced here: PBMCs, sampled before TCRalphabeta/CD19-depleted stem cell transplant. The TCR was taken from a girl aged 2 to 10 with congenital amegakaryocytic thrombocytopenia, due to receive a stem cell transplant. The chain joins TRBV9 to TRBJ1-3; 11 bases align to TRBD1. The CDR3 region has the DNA TGTGCCAGCAGCGGACCGGGACAGGGGGAAAACACCATATATTTT. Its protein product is CASSGPGQGENTIYF.